These T cell receptor beta chains were read from a single sample in a study of shared clonotypes between healthy human individuals. The table came from immunoSEQ multiplex PCR; TCRdb's copy has only in-frame clones and leaves some out. The table has under 1,900,000 clones, 98% seen once. Material: naive CD4+ T cells sorted from blood. Receptors originate from a man aged 25 to 45 in good health. Both conserved end residues are part of each CDR3. The D gene is left open where the match is weak. Not every row has a clone size; where given, it reads once, few, many or a size class.

>TRBD2|TRBJ2-3|NA|TRBV4-1
TGCGCCAGCTCAGACTTAGCGGGAGAAGATACGCAGTATTTT
CASSDLAGEDTQYF
>NA|TRBJ1-2|NA|TRBV7-9
TGTGCCAGCAGCTCGACTCCTAACTATGGCTACACCTTC
CASSSTPNYGYTF
>NA|TRBJ2-3|NA|TRBV5-1
TGCGCCAGCAGCTTGGACGGGGGCGGAGATACGCAGTATTTT
CASSLDGGGDTQYF
>NA|TRBJ1-1|NA|TRBV11-3
TGTGCCAGCAGTCAAGGCGGGGAAAACACTGAAGCTTTCTTT
CASSQGGENTEAFF
>NA|TRBJ1-1|NA|TRBV18
TGTGCCAGCTCACTGACGGACGTATTGGACACTGAAGCTTTCTTT
CASSLTDVLDTEAFF
>TRBD2|TRBJ2-1|NA|TRBV15
TGTGCCACCAGCAGGACTAGCGGGAGTGGTGAGCAGTTCTTC
CATSRTSGSGEQFF
>TRBD1|TRBJ1-3|NA|TRBV7-9
TGTGCCAGCAGCTGGGGGACAGCGAGCTCTGGAAACACCATATATTTT
CASSWGTASSGNTIYF
>TRBD1|TRBJ1-3|once|TRBV9
TGTGCCAGCAGCGGGACAGGGCTTCAAGAAGAAAACACCATATATTTT
CASSGTGLQEENTIYF
>NA|TRBJ2-5|NA|TRBV7-3
TGTGCCAGCAGCTTAGCGAGCGACGGGGCCGTTCAAGAGACCCAGTACTTC
CASSLASDGAVQETQYF
>TRBD2|TRBJ2-1|NA|TRBV7-9
TGTGCCAGCAGCTTATTGGGTCTAGCGGGAGTCAATGAGCAGTTCTTC
CASSLLGLAGVNEQFF